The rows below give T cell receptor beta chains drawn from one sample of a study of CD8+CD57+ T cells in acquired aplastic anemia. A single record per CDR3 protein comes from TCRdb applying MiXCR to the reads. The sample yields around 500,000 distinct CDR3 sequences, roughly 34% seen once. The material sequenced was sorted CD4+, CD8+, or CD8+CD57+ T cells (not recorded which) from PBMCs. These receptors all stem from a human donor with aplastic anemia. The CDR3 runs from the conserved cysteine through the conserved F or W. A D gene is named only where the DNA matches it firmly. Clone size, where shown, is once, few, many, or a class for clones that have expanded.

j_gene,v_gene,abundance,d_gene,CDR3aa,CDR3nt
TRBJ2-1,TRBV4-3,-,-,CASSQENLGYNEQFF,TGCGCCAGCAGCCAAGAAAACTTGGGATACAATGAGCAGTTCTTC
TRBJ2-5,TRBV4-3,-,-,CASSPGDQETQYF,TGCGCCAGCAGCCCGGGGGACCAAGAGACCCAGTACTTC
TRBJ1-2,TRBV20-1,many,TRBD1,CSARDRGQGDGYTF,TGCAGTGCTAGAGATCGGGGACAGGGCGATGGCTACACCTTC
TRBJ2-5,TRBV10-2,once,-,CASSPTPPETQYF,TGTGCCAGCAGCCCGACTCCCCCAGAGACCCAGTACTTC
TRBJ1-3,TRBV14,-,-,CASSPDRFSGNTIYF,TGTGCCAGCAGCCCCGACAGATTCTCTGGAAACACCATATATTTT
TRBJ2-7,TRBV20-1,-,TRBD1,CSARDDRGSYEQYF,TGCAGTGCTAGAGATGACAGGGGATCCTACGAGCAGTACTTC
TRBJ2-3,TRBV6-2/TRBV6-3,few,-,CASSYSWITRFGTDTQYF,TGTGCCAGCAGTTACTCGTGGATTACCCGATTTGGCACAGATACGCAGTATTTT
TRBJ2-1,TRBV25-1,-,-,CASSDGWGSLYNEQFF,TGTGCCAGCAGTGATGGTTGGGGGAGCCTCTACAATGAGCAGTTCTTC
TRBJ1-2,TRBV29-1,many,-,CSVEGALSYTF,TGCAGCGTTGAAGGTGCCTTGAGCTACACCTTC
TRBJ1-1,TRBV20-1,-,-,CSARSGLQNTEAFF,TGCAGTGCTAGATCGGGACTTCAGAACACTGAAGCTTTCTTT
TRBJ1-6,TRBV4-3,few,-,CASSRERSSYNSPLHF,TGCGCCAGCAGCCGGGAGAGGAGCTCCTATAATTCACCCCTCCACTTT
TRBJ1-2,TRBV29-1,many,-,CSVEVDPRNYGYTF,TGCAGCGTTGAAGTAGACCCGAGGAACTATGGCTACACCTTC
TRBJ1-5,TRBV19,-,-,CASSIFTGSNQPQHF,TGTGCCAGTAGTATCTTTACAGGGAGCAATCAGCCCCAGCATTTT
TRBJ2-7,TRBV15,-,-,CATSRDRGFEQYF,TGTGCCACCAGCAGAGATCGGGGATTCGAGCAGTACTTC
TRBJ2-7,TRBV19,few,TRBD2,CASSILAGGYEQYF,TGTGCCAGTAGTATACTAGCGGGGGGCTACGAGCAGTACTTC
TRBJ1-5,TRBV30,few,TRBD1,CAWSEGTGGGQPQHF,TGTGCCTGGAGTGAAGGGACAGGGGGAGGTCAGCCCCAGCATTTT
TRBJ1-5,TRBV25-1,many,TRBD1,CASSGQGSNQPQHF,TGTGCCAGCAGCGGACAGGGGAGCAATCAGCCCCAGCATTTT
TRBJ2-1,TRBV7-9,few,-,CASSLFSDNEQFF,TGTGCCAGCAGCTTGTTCAGCGACAATGAGCAGTTCTTC
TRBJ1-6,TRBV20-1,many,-,CSAKSGTQSRDSPLHF,TGCAGTGCCAAATCCGGGACACAATCCCGAGATTCACCCCTCCACTTT
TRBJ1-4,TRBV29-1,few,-,CSGSGADEKLFF,TGCAGCGGATCCGGGGCCGATGAAAAACTGTTTTTT
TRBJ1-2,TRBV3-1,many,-,CASSQDAVSGYTF,TGTGCCAGCAGCCAAGATGCAGTCAGTGGCTACACCTTC
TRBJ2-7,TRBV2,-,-,CASMGRTYEQYF,TGTGCCAGCATGGGAAGAACCTACGAGCAGTACTTC
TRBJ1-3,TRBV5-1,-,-,CASQAGQYSGNTIYF,TGCGCCAGTCAAGCTGGACAGTACTCTGGAAACACCATATATTTT
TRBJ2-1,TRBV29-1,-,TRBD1,CSVWKTGDSSYNEQFF,TGCAGCGTATGGAAGACAGGGGACAGCTCCTACAATGAGCAGTTCTTC
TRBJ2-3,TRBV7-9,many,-,CASRTSPEDTQYF,TGTGCCAGCAGAACTAGCCCCGAAGATACGCAGTATTTT
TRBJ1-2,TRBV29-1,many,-,CSVEDRGRLYGYTF,TGCAGCGTTGAAGATCGGGGCCGTCTCTATGGCTACACCTTC
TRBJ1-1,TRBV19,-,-,CASLSHLGQLNTEAFF,TGTGCCAGTCTTTCTCACTTGGGGCAATTGAACACTGAAGCTTTCTTT
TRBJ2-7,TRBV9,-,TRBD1,CASSVGTGGRSSYNEQYF,TGTGCCAGTAGCGTAGGGACAGGGGGCAGGAGCTCCTACAATGAGCAGTACTTC
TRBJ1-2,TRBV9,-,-,CASSVDFQGSYGYTF,TGTGCCAGCAGCGTAGATTTTCAGGGCTCCTATGGCTACACCTTC
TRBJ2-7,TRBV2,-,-,CASTRLGDAYEQYF,TGTGCCAGCACCCGATTGGGGGACGCGTACGAGCAGTACTTC
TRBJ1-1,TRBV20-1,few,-,CSARPEGRGWLGTEAFF,TGCAGTGCTAGACCCGAGGGCAGGGGATGGCTGGGCACTGAAGCTTTCTTT